Given below is one TCR beta chain in context. Antigen: not known. The sample originates from a study of blood T cells in healthy people across ages. A second PCR, run for about 7 to 11 cycles, used a sample-barcoded 5' primer plus a J-beta primer mix. TCRdb reprocessed the 5' RACE reads with MiXCR, giving one entry per CDR3 protein. The table records 760,000 or so distinct CDR3 sequences, 20% to 25% of them present only once. V was shortened by 0 bases and J by 5 bases, with 17 bases between the two germline ends. The CDR3 contains 16 residues. Germline CDR1 SGHDN, CDR2 FVKESK. Study-level results: More naive CD4+ cells and higher diversity were found in long-lived than in aged donors.

The same specimen was also included in a second study, on T cells of mothers and their children. This second study says: Donors comprised three healthy Caucasian mothers plus their six children.

This sequence joins TRBV14 and TRBJ2-7; no definite D call. What was sequenced was blood. The clonotype was recovered from a boy aged 5-17 years in good health. CDR3 amino acids: CASSQDPRNLPHEQYF. CDR3 coding DNA: TGTGCCAGCAGCCAAGACCCCCGGAACCTCCCCCACGAGCAGTACTTC. Using reference TRBV14 and TRBJ2-7 for the parts outside the CDR3, the full variable domain is EAGVTQFPSHSVIEKGQTVTLRCDPISGHDNLYWYRRVMGKEIKFLLHFVKESKQDESGMPNNRFLAERTGGTYSTLKVQPAELEDSGVYFCASSQDPRNLPHEQYFGPGTRLTVT.